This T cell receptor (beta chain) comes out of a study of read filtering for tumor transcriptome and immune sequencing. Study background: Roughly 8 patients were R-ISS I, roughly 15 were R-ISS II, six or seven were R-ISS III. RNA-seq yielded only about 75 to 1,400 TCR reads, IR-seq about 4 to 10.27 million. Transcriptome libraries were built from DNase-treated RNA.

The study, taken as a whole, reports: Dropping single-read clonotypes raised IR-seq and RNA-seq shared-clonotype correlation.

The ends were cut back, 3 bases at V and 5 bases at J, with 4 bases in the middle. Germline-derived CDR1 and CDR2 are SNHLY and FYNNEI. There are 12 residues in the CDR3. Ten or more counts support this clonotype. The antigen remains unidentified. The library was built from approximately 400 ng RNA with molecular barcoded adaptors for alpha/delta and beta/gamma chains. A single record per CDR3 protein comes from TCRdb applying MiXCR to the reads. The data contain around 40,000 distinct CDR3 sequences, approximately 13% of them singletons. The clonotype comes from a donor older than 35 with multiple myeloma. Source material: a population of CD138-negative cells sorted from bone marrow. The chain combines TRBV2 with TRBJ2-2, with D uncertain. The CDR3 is CASSESTGELFF. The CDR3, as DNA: TGTGCCAGCAGTGAGTCTACCGGGGAGCTGTTTTTT.